A single T cell receptor beta chain is shown here with its context. The study counted Cohort 3 donors as recovered given two negative PCRs, clearance, or symptom resolution. Authors' processing steps: Estimation of nucleated cell counts relied on the amplification of reference gene primers. Profiling relied on immunoSEQ multiplex PCR, and the TCRdb table lists in-frame clones only, not all of them. V and J calls and clone size come straight from that table; D and trimming were deduced from the DNA. The table has about 300,000 clones, under 90% seen once. These data belong to a study of blood T cell repertoires in COVID-19. The CDR3 consists of 11 residues. The V end lost 8 bases, the J end lost 6 bases, and 8 bases lay between the germline ends. Germline CDR1 is MNHEY and CDR2 is SMNVEV (reference sequence).

The chain joins TRBV27 to TRBJ1-5; maybe TRBD1 (5 bases). The specimen was PBMCs or T cells enriched from blood (not recorded which). The TCR was taken from a man aged 30 to 45 who had recovered from COVID-19. The CDR3 loop reads CASGGIQPQHF. In DNA form, the CDR3 reads TGTGCCAGCGGGGGGATTCAGCCCCAGCATTTT.